The clone carrying this TCR beta chain was recorded once. Its antigen is currently unknown. This entry comes from a study of OX40 agonist ivuxolimab in advanced cancers. About the study: Clinicians treated patients with ivuxolimab, an agonistic anti-OX40 (CD134) antibody. Males comprised about 78% of the group, whose mean age was roughly 60 years (range 23 to 79). Study outcomes and limitations: At doses 0.1 to 3.0 mg/kg, CD4+ and CD8+ clones expanded.

Clones were sequenced by immunoSEQ multiplex PCR, and TCRdb holds only the in-frame ones, with some missing. This sample yields tens of thousands of clones, of which about 86% are seen a single time; around 1.6% belongs to the top ten. Individuals having autoimmune disease history or systemic immunosuppression were not enrolled. The receptor was derived from an adult with an advanced solid tumor such as melanoma, head and neck, liver or kidney cancer. This specimen consisted of CD4+ or CD8+ T cells sorted from blood, obtained in a trial of the OX40 agonist ivuxolimab.

CDR3 sequence: CASSLGSGMRTDTQYF. The CDR3 region has the DNA TGTGCCAGCAGCTTAGGGTCCGGTATGCGCACAGATACGCAGTATTTT. The rearrangement joins TRBV5-5 to TRBJ2-3; D is uncertain. Trimming shortened V by 2 bases and J by 1 base, and 14 bases separated the two germline ends. The CDR3 has 16 amino acids. Per the germline V gene, CDR1 is SGHKS and CDR2 is YYEKEE (reference sequence).